These 8 T cell receptor beta chains share one sample of origin, sequenced in a study of beta chain features in type 1 diabetes. Expressed TCRB transcripts were sequenced because the isolated RNA had all been reverse transcribed beforehand. Using immunoSEQ multiplex PCR, the repertoire was profiled, and TCRdb retains in-frame clones only, with some absent. Among 450,000 or so clones listed, about an eighth were seen once. The specimen was naive CD4+ T cells from blood. These TCRs come from a woman younger than 35 in good health.

This clone was picked up a small number of times. V is TRBV7-2 and J is TRBJ2-2, with 10 positions matching TRBD2. The CDR3 covers 15 residues. J was trimmed by 4 bases and V by 8 bases; bases with no gene match: 7. The germline V gene has CDR1 SGHTA and CDR2 FQGNSA. The CDR3 loop reads CASEGLAGVTGELFF. The DNA of the CDR3 is TGTGCCAGCGAAGGGCTAGCGGGGGTCACCGGGGAGCTGTTTTTT.

This clone occurred a few times. V usage is TRBV28 and J usage is TRBJ2-7, with no clear D. The V and J ends lost 6 bases and 0 bases respectively, with 12 bases between them. CDR1 is MDHEN, CDR2 SYDVKM, per germline. CDR3 length equals 14 residues. This CDR3 is CASRRTVGSYEQYV. The CDR3 DNA sequence: TGTGCCAGCAGAAGAACCGTTGGCTCCTACGAGCAGTACGTC.

This clone was seen more than once but under ten times. The chain employs TRBV15 and TRBJ2-7; maybe TRBD2 (5 bases). The CDR3 extends over 15 amino acids. With 3 bases removed from V and 2 bases from J, the gap between germline ends came to 14 bases. The germline CDR1 and CDR2 sequences are LNHNV and YYDKDF (reference sequence). CDR3 nucleotides: TGTGCCACCAGCAGGGAGAGGGTTTCGGCCTACGAGCAGTACTTC. Translating it yields CATSRERVSAYEQYF.

This clone was counted only a few times. The chain has TRBV9 and TRBJ2-3, with TRBD2 identical over 12 bases. The CDR3 runs to 16 residues. From germline, CDR1 is SGDLS and CDR2 YYNGEE. Germline trimming cut 7 bases from V and 1 base from J; bases unmatched to any gene: 7. CDR3 sequence (DNA): TGTGCCAGCGGGCTAGCGGGAGGGCCGCGCACAGATACGCAGTATTTT. Protein: CASGLAGGPRTDTQYF.

The V and J genes are TRBV2 and TRBJ2-7, with 7 bases fitting TRBD2. Germline CDR1 is SNHLY and CDR2 is FYNNEI. The CDR3 is made up of 13 amino acids. Trimming removed 2 bases from V and 9 bases from J; junction bases left unmatched: 7. The CDR3 sequence is CASSESGTTGQYV. For the CDR3, the DNA is TGTGCCAGCAGTGAATCCGGGACTACGGGGCAGTACGTC.

This clone has only a few counts. The chain joins TRBV7-3 to TRBJ1-6, with 8 bases that match TRBD1. The CDR3 has 14 amino acids. Germline values: CDR1 SGHTA, CDR2 FQGTGA. V gave up 6 bases and J gave up 10 bases; unmatched junction bases: 8. CDR3 region: CASSPGQGTSPLHF. The CDR3 coding sequence is TGTGCCAGCAGTCCCGGACAGGGCACCTCACCCCTCCACTTT. The full variable domain, completed using reference TRBV7-3 and TRBJ1-6, is GAGVSQTPSNKVTEKGKYVELRCDPISGHTALYWYRQSLGQGPEFLIYFQGTGAADDSGLPNDRFFAVRPEGSVSTLKIQRTERGDSAVYLCASSPGQGTSPLHFGNGTRLTVT.

In this sample, this clone turned up a few times. CDR3 amino acids: CAWEAGPRTQYF. The CDR3 region has the DNA TGTGCCTGGGAAGCGGGGCCCCGGACCCAGTACTTC. The J gene is TRBJ2-5, the V gene TRBV30, with 7 nucleotides matching TRBD2. The V gene's germline CDR1 is GTSNPN and CDR2 SVGIG (reference sequence). The V and J ends lost 5 bases and 7 bases, in that order; junction bases with no gene match: 7. The CDR3 sequence is 12 residues long.

The chain carries TRBV5-1 and TRBJ1-2; D may be TRBD1 (5 bases). The CDR3 has 13 residues. CDR1 is SGHRS and CDR2 is YFSETQ in the germline V gene. Trimming took 1 base from V and 8 from J, leaving 12 bases between them. The CDR3 sequence: CASSLRRGNGYTF. The DNA for the CDR3 is TGCGCCAGCAGCTTGCGCCGGGGCAACGGCTACACCTTC.